This TCR beta chain was identified in a study of Graves' ophthalmopathy and Graves' hyperthyroidism. Amplification of TCR beta CDR3 regions used RNA transcripts. First-round RT-PCR with HTBI primers preceded a second-round multiplex PCR. TCRdb passed the multiplex PCR reads through MiXCR, listing each CDR3 protein once. The table lists a few hundred thousand distinct CDR3 sequences, about 22% of them singletons. This clonotype was found many times. Trimming left V 2 bases short and J 6 bases short, with 17 bases between. This CDR3 region has 14 residues. Germline CDR1 is DFQATT and CDR2 is SNEGSKA (reference sequence).

This receptor was identified in a woman aged 50 to 60 with Graves' ophthalmopathy. The chain has TRBV20-1 and TRBJ2-7; TRBD1 is a possible D gene (5 bases). The sequencing input was peripheral blood. The CDR3 bases are TGCAGTGCTAGATTACCGCTGGACATATCCGAGCAGTACTTC. Translated: CSARLPLDISEQYF.